The rows below give T cell receptor beta chains drawn from one sample of a study of cytomegalovirus exposure and HLA in healthy donors. Some clones are missing from TCRdb's copy, which holds only in-frame ones; the method was immunoSEQ multiplex PCR. The repertoire holds tens of thousands of clones, with about 90% as singletons. The sequencing input was PBMCs. The receptors derive from a woman aged 18-30 years in good health and CMV-seropositive. Each CDR3 is given with its conserved first and last residue. D genes are given only for firm matches. Size values are once, few and many counts, or a class for expanded clones, and some rows have none.

size,J,V,D,DNA,CDR3
NA,TRBJ1-5,TRBV18,NA,TGTGCCAGCTCACCACCGACAGGCGGCAATCAGCCCCAGCATTTT,CASSPPTGGNQPQHF
NA,TRBJ1-5,TRBV30,NA,TGTGCCTGGAGTATCAGGTTTAGCAATCAGCCCCAGCATTTT,CAWSIRFSNQPQHF
NA,TRBJ2-3,TRBV6-6,TRBD1,TGTGCCAGCAGCACGGACAGGGGTGCAGATACGCAGTATTTT,CASSTDRGADTQYF
NA,TRBJ2-4,TRBV5-6,NA,TGTGCCAGCAGCTTAGTGGGCCTAGCCAAAAACATTCAGTACTTC,CASSLVGLAKNIQYF
NA,TRBJ2-3,TRBV27,TRBD1,TGTGCCAGCAGTACCTGGGACAGGTTAGTCACAGATACGCAGTATTTT,CASSTWDRLVTDTQYF
NA,TRBJ1-1,TRBV5-1,NA,TGCGCCAGCAGCTTGGGCGCGGCGAACACTGAAGCTTTCTTT,CASSLGAANTEAFF
NA,TRBJ1-4,TRBV6-5,NA,TGTGCCAGCAGTTACTCGTACAGGGTATCTGAAAAACTGTTTTTT,CASSYSYRVSEKLFF
NA,TRBJ1-1,TRBV28,NA,TGTGCCAGCAGTTTACAAGGGGGTGGGGCAAACACTGAAGCTTTCTTT,CASSLQGGGANTEAFF
NA,TRBJ2-1,TRBV5-1,NA,TGCGCCAGCAGCTTGGGGATTAGCGAGGGGGTCAATGAGCAGTTCTTC,CASSLGISEGVNEQFF
once,TRBJ2-1,TRBV10-1,TRBD1,TGCGCCAGCAGTGCCACGACAGGGGGTGAGCAGTTCTTC,CASSATTGGEQFF
NA,TRBJ2-2,TRBV30,NA,TGTGCCTGGAATCGGTTAGCCCACACCGGGGAGCTGTTTTTT,CAWNRLAHTGELFF
NA,TRBJ2-3,TRBV13,TRBD1,TGTGCCAGCAGCTTAGGGGCAAGGGGGCGCGTAGATACGCAGTATTTT,CASSLGARGRVDTQYF
NA,TRBJ2-3,TRBV30,NA,TGTGCGCAGAGAGGGCAGAGCACAGATACGCAGTATTTT,CAQRGQSTDTQYF
once,TRBJ2-1,TRBV15,TRBD1,TGTGCCACCAGCACCACTCGGGACAGACACAATGAGCAGTTCTTC,CATSTTRDRHNEQFF
NA,TRBJ2-7,TRBV7-6,TRBD1,TGTGCCAGCAGCTTAGGGACAGGTCTCACCTACGAGCAGTACTTC,CASSLGTGLTYEQYF
NA,TRBJ2-3,TRBV10-3,NA,TGTGCCACAAGGCCACAGAGCACAGATACGCAGTATTTT,CATRPQSTDTQYF
NA,TRBJ1-1,TRBV19,NA,TGTGCCAGTAGTATAGGGGGGGGCAACACTGAAGCTTTCTTT,CASSIGGGNTEAFF
NA,TRBJ2-7,TRBV10-3,TRBD2,TGTGCCATCAGTGAGTCGAAAGCGACTAGCGGATCATACGAGCAGTACTTC,CAISESKATSGSYEQYF
NA,TRBJ2-5,TRBV7-9,TRBD2,TGTGCCAGCAGCTTGACTAGCGGGGGGGCGGAGACCCAGTACTTC,CASSLTSGGAETQYF
once,TRBJ2-5,TRBV28,NA,TGTGCCAGCAGTTTCCAAGGACACTCAGAGACCCAGTACTTC,CASSFQGHSETQYF
NA,TRBJ2-7,TRBV6-1,TRBD1,TGTGCCAGCAGTCTGACAGGGGGCTGGGACGAGCAGTACTTC,CASSLTGGWDEQYF
few,TRBJ2-7,TRBV2,NA,TGTGCCAGCAGTGACAGAAGAACAAGCTACGAGCAGTACTTC,CASSDRRTSYEQYF
NA,TRBJ2-7,TRBV27,TRBD1,TGTGCCAGCAGTTTATCCCCGGGACAGGTTCCCTACGAGCAGTACTTC,CASSLSPGQVPYEQYF
NA,TRBJ2-7,TRBV28,NA,TGTGCCAGCAGCCCCTCACGGGCAGGGAGGAACGAGCAGTACTTC,CASSPSRAGRNEQYF
NA,TRBJ2-1,TRBV28,NA,TGTGCCAGCAGTTTAACAGGGAATGGGCTACATGAGCAGTTCTTC,CASSLTGNGLHEQFF
NA,TRBJ2-7,TRBV5-8,NA,TGTGCCAGCAGCTTGCGGGGTTCTGCCGAGCAGTACTTC,CASSLRGSAEQYF
NA,TRBJ2-1,TRBV5-1,NA,TGCGCCAGCAGATTCGACAATGAGCAGTTCTTC,CASRFDNEQFF
NA,TRBJ2-5,TRBV5-6,NA,TGTGCCAGCAGCTTGCACAAAGCGGACCAAGAGACCCAGTACTTC,CASSLHKADQETQYF
NA,TRBJ2-5,TRBV7-2,TRBD1,TGTGCCAGCAGCTTAAGGGGACAGGGGTGGCAAGAGACCCAGTACTTC,CASSLRGQGWQETQYF
NA,TRBJ2-7,TRBV19,NA,TGTGCCAGTAGTATGGCAGGAACCTACGAGCAGTACTTC,CASSMAGTYEQYF
NA,TRBJ1-1,TRBV6-6,TRBD1,TGTGCCAGCAGTAGACAGGGAGGCATGAACACTGAAGCTTTCTTT,CASSRQGGMNTEAFF
NA,TRBJ2-7,TRBV7-2,TRBD2,TGTGCCAGCAGCTTGCGGGGGGGCGGCTACGAGCAGTACTTC,CASSLRGGGYEQYF
NA,TRBJ2-1,TRBV27,NA,TGTGCCAGCAGTTATACAGGGGAGCAGTTCTTC,CASSYTGEQFF
NA,TRBJ1-2,TRBV4-2,TRBD1,TGTGCCAGCAGCCCGGGACAGCATAACTATGGCTACACCTTC,CASSPGQHNYGYTF
NA,TRBJ1-2,TRBV10-3,NA,TGTACCATCAGTAAAGACAGATATGGCTACACCTTC,CTISKDRYGYTF
once,TRBJ2-3,TRBV5-6,NA,TGTGCCAGCAGGGGATATGGGGAGGAGAAATATACGCAGTATTTT,CASRGYGEEKYTQYF
NA,TRBJ2-7,TRBV25-1,NA,TGTGCCAGCAGAGGCCGGGTCCCGGACTACGAGCAGTACTTC,CASRGRVPDYEQYF
NA,TRBJ1-1,TRBV20-1,NA,TGCAGTGTTAGGACCAGGGAAGCTTTCTTT,CSVRTREAFF
NA,TRBJ2-5,TRBV18,NA,TGTGCCAGCTCACCATCTTATCTCGCAGGGAATGTGGAGACCCAGTACTTC,CASSPSYLAGNVETQYF
once,TRBJ1-2,TRBV6-6,TRBD1,TGTGCCAGCAGCCGGACAGGGGGTGACTATGGCTACACCTTC,CASSRTGGDYGYTF
once,TRBJ2-6,TRBV18,NA,TGTGCCAGCTCACCAGTGGGAGATTCTGGGGCCAACGTCCTGACTTTC,CASSPVGDSGANVLTF
NA,TRBJ2-3,TRBV5-6,NA,TGTGCCAGCAGCGAACTCGGGACGGACTACACAGATACGCAGTATTTT,CASSELGTDYTDTQYF
NA,TRBJ2-5,TRBV6-5,TRBD2,TGTGCCAGCAGTACCGGGACTAGTGGCGAGACCCAGTACTTC,CASSTGTSGETQYF
NA,TRBJ1-4,TRBV9,NA,TGTGCCAGCAGCGTAGAAGAGGGCGCGTCTGAAAAACTGTTTTTT,CASSVEEGASEKLFF
NA,TRBJ1-2,TRBV20-1,NA,TGCAGTGCTAGGATCGTAGATGGCTACACCTTC,CSARIVDGYTF
NA,TRBJ2-7,TRBV5-6,TRBD1,TGTGCCAGCAGCCTGGACAGGGTCGGATACGAGCAGTACTTC,CASSLDRVGYEQYF
NA,TRBJ2-7,TRBV27,TRBD1,TGTGCCAGCAGTTTAGGGACAGGGGGATTGTACGAGCAGTACTTC,CASSLGTGGLYEQYF
NA,TRBJ2-7,TRBV20-1,NA,TGCAGTGCTAGACGCGGCGAGCAGTACTTC,CSARRGEQYF
NA,TRBJ1-2,TRBV4-1,NA,TGCGCCAGCAGCCAAGAGAACGGGTATGGCTACACCTTC,CASSQENGYGYTF
few,TRBJ1-2,TRBV5-4,TRBD1,TGTGCCAGCAGCTTGATAGGGGGCGCTGGCTACACCTTC,CASSLIGGAGYTF
NA,TRBJ2-7,TRBV10-3,NA,TGTGCCATCACCCCAGGGGGGACCTACGAGCAGTACTTC,CAITPGGTYEQYF
NA,TRBJ2-2,TRBV7-2,NA,TGTGCCAGCAGCTTAGAAAGAGCGGGGGAGCTGTTTTTT,CASSLERAGELFF
NA,TRBJ1-2,TRBV7-8,NA,TGTGCCAGCAGCTCATTTGGGCTGTCGGCTTTTGGCTACACCTTC,CASSSFGLSAFGYTF
NA,TRBJ2-5,TRBV30,TRBD2,TGTGCCTGGAGTCCATGGTGGGAGCGGGGGGGCCAAGAGACCCAGTACTTC,CAWSPWWERGGQETQYF
NA,TRBJ2-5,TRBV27,TRBD1,TGTGCCAGCAGTTTATCGGGGGGACAGGGGGATTGGGAGACCCAGTACTTC,CASSLSGGQGDWETQYF
NA,TRBJ2-7,TRBV6-1,NA,TGTGCCAGCAGTGAAGGAATTTCCGGGTTCGGGACCTACGAGCAGTACTTC,CASSEGISGFGTYEQYF
NA,TRBJ2-1,TRBV28,TRBD2,TGTGCCAGCAGTTTCCCCAGACTAGCGGGAGGTCGCAATGAGCAGTTCTTC,CASSFPRLAGGRNEQFF